This T cell receptor (beta chain) came from a study of cytomegalovirus exposure and HLA in healthy donors. Regarding the study as a whole: Most likely, a cluster of highly shared sequence variants arose as a sequencing artifact. Most TCR sequences were uncommon, yet certain public TCRs appeared in many donors. Investigators reported approximately 150 TCR beta chains as tied to cytomegalovirus.

Note on this clone: The antigen remains undetermined.

This CDR3 region has 13 residues. Germline CDR1 LNHDA, CDR2 SQIVND (reference sequence). The V end was cut by 5 bases, the J end by 10 bases, with 14 bases between. A multiplex PCR was run with 60 Vbeta primers and 13 Jbeta primers. Here immunoSEQ multiplex PCR was the method, and the copy in TCRdb shows in-frame clones only, minus some. The table has approximately 130,000 clones, around 81% seen once. This chain joins TRBV19 and TRBJ1-4, with D possibly matching TRBD1 (6 bases). The sequenced sample consisted of PBMCs. This sequence was found in a woman aged 45-60 years in good health and CMV-seronegative. CDR3 in DNA: TGTGCCAGTAGTTACAGGGATGCCCGAAAACTGTTTTTT. Translation gives CASSYRDARKLFF.